The sequence of this T cell receptor beta chain was determined in a study of blood T cells in healthy people across ages. Whole-study findings and limits: Higher diversity and more naive CD4+ cells were features of long-lived donors, compared to aged donors.

A J-beta primer mix and a sample-barcoded 5' primer were used in a second PCR of roughly 6 to 11 cycles. TCRdb independently ran MiXCR on the 5' RACE reads; one entry per CDR3 protein. The sample has 1.4 million or so distinct CDR3 sequences, about 45% seen once. About this clonotype: No antigen is known for it.

Trimming pared 0 bases from V and 3 bases from J, leaving 14 bases between. This CDR3 has 16 residues. Germline CDR1 and CDR2: MGHRA and YSYEKL. The total RNA that was extracted per sample amounted to at least 5 micrograms. The chain recombines TRBV4-1 with TRBJ1-2, with D perhaps matching TRBD1 (5 bases). Input material: blood. The receptor was derived from a woman under 30 in good health. Written as DNA, the CDR3 is TGCGCCAGCAGCCAAGATGTCAGGGCCGGTGACTATGGCTACACCTTC. Its translation is CASSQDVRAGDYGYTF.